This T cell receptor beta chain was identified in a study of T cells after yellow fever vaccination. This clonotype has only a few counts. Its target is not known. Study-level points and caveats: A small proportion of clonotypes was detected in both the CD4 and CD8 compartments. A weaker but faster secondary response was observed, peaking on day 5 versus 15. Repertoires obtained by FACS sorting could include abundant clonotypes that entered as contaminants from the bulk population.

Template switching with 5'RACE generated the TCR cDNA and added a universal primer site and UMIs. MiXCR, applied by TCRdb to the 5' RACE reads, yields one record per CDR3 protein. There are a few hundred thousand distinct CDR3 sequences in the sample; roughly 5% occur only once, and 2.5% to 4% lies in the top ten. Sequencing was performed on CD4+ T cells sorted from PBMCs, taken on the day of the yellow fever booster vaccination. This sequence was found in a man aged 18 to 30 who received the YFV17D yellow fever vaccine.

CDR3 sequence: CAWGGQLQETQYF. DNA of the CDR3: TGTGCCTGGGGGGGACAGCTCCAAGAGACCCAGTACTTC. V usage is TRBV30 and J usage is TRBJ2-5; 7 nucleotides line up with TRBD1. V was pared by 5 bases and J by 1 base, with 4 bases of the junction left unmatched. Germline V CDR1 and CDR2: GTSNPN, SVGIG (reference sequence). The CDR3 is made up of 13 amino acids.